This is a list of T cell receptor beta chains from one sample in a study of cytomegalovirus exposure and HLA in healthy donors. Measured with immunoSEQ multiplex PCR; TCRdb has only the in-frame clones, and not every one. The sample has some 130,000 clones, approximately 84% seen once; the top ten hold 25% to 30%. The source material was PBMCs. These receptors were taken from a man aged 25 to 45 in good health and CMV-seropositive. Each CDR3 is given with its conserved first and last residue. Fields, in order: D gene, clone size, V gene, J gene, CDR3 protein, CDR3 DNA. The D gene is left open where the match is weak. Size values are once, few and many counts, or a class for expanded clones, and some rows have none.

>TRBD2|once|TRBV6-1|TRBJ2-3
CASGEGASGSRDTQYF
TGTGCCAGCGGCGAAGGGGCTAGCGGGAGCAGAGATACGCAGTATTTT
>TRBD1|few|TRBV5-1|TRBJ1-2
CASSQGQWYYGYTF
TGCGCCAGCAGCCAGGGACAGTGGTACTATGGCTACACCTTC
>TRBD2|-|TRBV18|TRBJ2-1
CASSLIAGGSYNEQFF
TGTGCCAGCTCACTTATAGCGGGAGGATCCTACAATGAGCAGTTCTTC
>-|-|TRBV5-6|TRBJ1-6
CASSFTGHNSPLHF
TGTGCCAGCAGCTTTACAGGGCATAATTCACCCCTCCACTTT
>-|-|TRBV2|TRBJ1-2
CASTSETRNGYTF
TGTGCCAGCACTTCGGAGACTAGGAATGGCTACACCTTC
>-|many|TRBV27|TRBJ1-6
CASSLAADSPLHF
TGTGCCAGCAGTTTGGCAGCGGATTCACCCCTCCACTTT
>TRBD1|-|TRBV5-6|TRBJ1-5
CASSFGTAQPQHF
TGTGCCAGCAGCTTCGGGACAGCTCAGCCCCAGCATTTT
>TRBD1|-|TRBV27|TRBJ1-1
CASSLSRPGGWNTEAFF
TGTGCCAGCAGTTTATCCAGGCCAGGGGGTTGGAACACTGAAGCTTTCTTT
>-|-|TRBV7-9|TRBJ2-1
CASSPNPLKQQFF
TGTGCCAGCAGCCCTAACCCCTTAAAGCAGCAGTTCTTC
>-|-|TRBV14|TRBJ2-2
CASSRELGNGELFF
TGTGCCAGCAGTCGGGAGTTGGGTAACGGGGAGCTGTTTTTT
>TRBD2|once|TRBV19|TRBJ2-1
CASRETPGLAGDNEQFF
TGTGCCAGTAGGGAAACACCGGGACTAGCGGGAGACAATGAGCAGTTCTTC
>TRBD2|-|TRBV5-1|TRBJ2-5
CASSSGTKETQYF
TGCGCCAGCAGTAGCGGGACCAAAGAGACCCAGTACTTC
>TRBD1|-|TRBV14|TRBJ2-6
CASSRQGVTGANVLTF
TGTGCCAGCAGCCGCCAGGGGGTTACTGGGGCCAACGTCCTGACTTTC
>-|-|TRBV27|TRBJ1-1
CASKLYSNTEAFF
TGTGCCAGCAAGCTTTACAGTAACACTGAAGCTTTCTTT
>-|-|TRBV5-3|TRBJ1-1
CARSLKGPNTEAFF
TGTGCCAGAAGCTTAAAGGGGCCGAACACTGAAGCTTTCTTT
>-|-|TRBV5-5|TRBJ1-1
CASSSTVRMNTEAFF
TGTGCCAGCAGCTCCACTGTGCGGATGAACACTGAAGCTTTCTTT
>TRBD1|-|TRBV2|TRBJ1-5
CASRGQGMGFSNQPQHF
TGTGCCAGCAGGGGACAGGGAATGGGATTTAGCAATCAGCCCCAGCATTTT
>TRBD2|-|TRBV30|TRBJ2-3
CAWSIAGGGADTQYF
TGTGCCTGGAGCATAGCGGGAGGAGGGGCAGATACGCAGTATTTT
>-|-|TRBV7-3|TRBJ2-3
CASSLYRESDTQYF
TGTGCCAGCAGCTTATATCGGGAGTCCGATACGCAGTATTTT
>TRBD2|-|TRBV7-8|TRBJ2-7
CASSLGVTSGLREQYF
TGTGCCAGCAGCTTAGGGGTGACTAGCGGACTCCGCGAGCAGTACTTC
>-|once|TRBV7-2|TRBJ1-6
CASSLDGLRRSPLHF
TGTGCCAGCAGCTTAGACGGTCTACGGAGATCACCCCTCCACTTT
>-|-|TRBV6-1|TRBJ2-2
CASSEATASNTGELFF
TGTGCCAGCAGTGAAGCTACAGCATCTAACACCGGGGAGCTGTTTTTT
>TRBD1|once|TRBV2|TRBJ1-6
CASSALGTVNSPLHF
TGTGCCAGCAGTGCGTTGGGGACAGTGAATTCACCCCTCCACTTT
>-|-|TRBV5-1|TRBJ2-7
CASSPSAGSLEQYF
TGCGCCAGCAGCCCTTCGGCAGGGTCCCTCGAGCAGTACTTC